The 32 T cell receptor beta chains in this list originate from one sample, sequenced in a study of cytomegalovirus exposure and HLA in healthy donors. In the PCR, 60 Vbeta and 13 Jbeta primers were used. Only in-frame clones appear in the TCRdb table, and some are missing; sequencing was by immunoSEQ multiplex PCR. The top ten hold about 1.6% of the sample, which has about 140,000 clones, roughly 85% seen once. The material sequenced was PBMCs. The receptor source for this set is a man aged 40-55 years in good health and CMV-seronegative.

The chain employs TRBV4-3 and TRBJ1-2; D unclear. Germline V lookup: CDR1 LGHNA, CDR2 YSLEER. This CDR3 region has 16 residues. Trimming removed 3 bases at V and 8 bases at J, with 22 bases between. The chain's CDR3 is CASSHNLAAGLNGYTF. DNA of the CDR3: TGCGCCAGCAGCCATAATCTAGCGGCAGGACTAAACGGCTACACCTTC.

This clone showed up just once. The chain joins TRBV7-2 to TRBJ1-4; TRBD1 matches 10 bases. The germline V gene encodes CDR1 SGHTA and CDR2 FQGNSA. CDR3 length: 15 amino acids. V gave up 4 bases and J gave up 7 bases; unmatched junction bases: 6. The CDR3 nucleotides are TGTGCCAGCAGCTCCGGACAGGGGGAAGGTGAAAAACTGTTTTTT. Its translation: CASSSGQGEGEKLFF.

This rearrangement joins TRBV7-2 to TRBJ2-5, with 15 nucleotides matching TRBD2. The V gene's germline CDR1 is SGHTA and CDR2 FQGNSA. This CDR3 comprises 16 residues. V lost 0 bases to trimming and J lost 5 bases; unmatched junction nucleotides: 1. Here the CDR3 reads CASSLAGLAGGETQYF. The CDR3 bases are TGTGCCAGCAGCTTAGCCGGACTAGCGGGGGGGGAGACCCAGTACTTC.

This clone was observed a single time. The J gene is TRBJ2-5, the V gene TRBV5-6; D might be TRBD2 (5 bases). The V and J ends lost 0 bases and 4 bases respectively, with 19 bases between them. The CDR3 consists of 17 residues. In germline, CDR1 is SGHDT, CDR2 YYEEEE. The CDR3: CASSLGARGSSGETQYF. CDR3 nucleotide sequence: TGTGCCAGCAGCTTGGGGGCCCGGGGATCTTCCGGAGAGACCCAGTACTTC.

The CDR3: CASSSQPGQSLTLRVWSPLHF. CDR3 sequence (DNA): TGTGCCAGCAGTTCTCAACCGGGACAAAGTCTTACCCTCCGGGTTTGGTCACCCCTCCACTTT. This sequence joins TRBV27 and TRBJ1-6; D is possibly TRBD1 (6 bases). The V gene lost 4 bases and the J gene lost 10 bases, with 35 bases spanning the gap. Germline-derived CDR1 and CDR2 are MNHEY and SMNVEV (reference sequence). CDR3 length: 21 residues.

The chain links TRBV21-1 to TRBJ2-7; TRBD2, as called in the table, went unchecked against the DNA. TRBV21-1 is a listed pseudogene. This CDR3 contains 15 residues. CDR3 nucleotides: TGTGCCAGCAGCAAAAGGCGGAGCGTCGGGGTCGAGCAGTACTTC. It translates to CASSKRRSVGVEQYF.

The chain couples TRBV14 to TRBJ1-5; no clear D. The CDR3 runs to 16 residues. CDR1 and CDR2 (germline): SGHDN, FVKESK. V was trimmed by 1 base and J by 3 bases, leaving 13 bases between them. The CDR3 here is CASSQVWRVHNQPQHF. The CDR3 DNA follows: TGTGCCAGCAGCCAAGTTTGGCGGGTACACAATCAGCCCCAGCATTTT. Complete variable domain (other parts from reference TRBV14 and TRBJ1-5): EAGVTQFPSHSVIEKGQTVTLRCDPISGHDNLYWYRRVMGKEIKFLLHFVKESKQDESGMPNNRFLAERTGGTYSTLKVQPAELEDSGVYFCASSQVWRVHNQPQHFGDGTRLSIL.

The J gene is TRBJ1-5, the V gene TRBV28, with TRBD1 matching over 7 bases. The CDR3 is made up of 14 amino acids. V was clipped by 5 bases and J by 11 bases; unmatched bases: 12. Germline loops: CDR1 MDHEN, CDR2 SYDVKM. DNA of the CDR3: TGTGCCAGCAGTGGCGGACAGGTCCAGGGAGCCCAGCATTTT. It is translated as CASSGGQVQGAQHF.

Worth noting for this clone: One end of the junction fails to match germline, which may point to a read error. Other nucleotide sequences from this sample produce the same CDR3. This sequence joins TRBV15 and TRBJ2-3; 8 bases align to TRBD1. The CDR3 runs 14 residues. Germline CDR1 and CDR2: LNHNV and YYDKDF (reference sequence). This CDR3 is CATSRPGGGDTQYF. The CDR3 region has the DNA TGCGCCACCAGCAGGCCAGGGGGCGGAGATACGCAGTATTTT.

This clone was counted a few times. V and J are TRBV6-5 and TRBJ1-1; 8 bases are shared with TRBD1. The CDR3 runs 14 residues. V trimming: 6 bases; J trimming: 5 bases; junction bases outside the gene matches: 8. The germline V gene has CDR1 MNHEY and CDR2 SVGAGI. Here the CDR3 reads CASSPGRGRTEAFF. The DNA of the CDR3 is TGTGCCAGCAGCCCTGGCAGGGGGCGGACTGAAGCTTTCTTT.

This chain joins TRBV6-1 and TRBJ1-2; perhaps TRBD1 as D (5 bases). CDR1 is MNHNS and CDR2 is SASEGT in the germline V gene. V lost 6 bases and J lost 6, with 20 bases in between. This CDR3 region has 15 residues. The CDR3 DNA reads TGTGCCAGCAGATTGACCAGGGATGGCGACAATGGCTACACCTTC. Its translation is CASRLTRDGDNGYTF.

The V and J genes are TRBV29-1 and TRBJ2-2; D may be TRBD1 (5 bases). The germline V gene encodes CDR1 SQVTM and CDR2 ANQGSEA. This CDR3 is 14 amino acids long. The CDR3 protein is CSAGVGVNTGELFF. CDR3 coding DNA: TGCAGTGCTGGGGTAGGGGTAAACACCGGGGAGCTGTTTTTT.

This clone was counted a single time. The gene calls are TRBV5-1 and TRBJ1-5; no firm D call. V lost 3 bases to trimming and J lost 0 bases, with 10 bases between them. This CDR3 is 15 amino acids long. Germline lookup yields CDR1 SGHRS and CDR2 YFSETQ. This CDR3 reads CASSSGEHSNQPQHF. In nucleotides, the CDR3 is TGCGCCAGCAGCTCCGGGGAACATAGCAATCAGCCCCAGCATTTT.

The chain employs TRBV21-1 and TRBJ1-4; the D call of TRBD1 is as the table states it, not checked on the DNA. TRBV21-1 is deemed a pseudogene. The CDR3 totals 15 residues. The chain's CDR3 is CAIPGVGTGPEKLFF. CDR3 DNA sequence: TGTGCCATCCCGGGGGTCGGGACAGGGCCGGAAAAACTGTTTTTT.

The chain links TRBV7-3 to TRBJ2-7, with D perhaps matching TRBD2 (6 bases). This CDR3 is built from 15 residues. Germline V gene data show CDR1 as SGHTA and CDR2 as FQGTGA. V dropped 0 bases and J dropped 7 bases, with 16 bases sitting between them. The CDR3 spells CASSLTPGVPEEQYF. In DNA, the CDR3 is TGTGCCAGCAGCTTAACCCCGGGGGTACCGGAGGAGCAGTACTTC.

This chain uses TRBV7-6 with TRBJ2-5; 8 bases agree with TRBD1. V trimming: 4 bases; J trimming: 4 bases; junction bases outside the gene matches: 2. The germline CDR1 and CDR2 sequences are SGHVS and FNYEAQ. The CDR3 loop spans 13 amino acids. This chain's CDR3 is CASSSGGLETQYF. DNA for the CDR3: TGTGCCAGCAGCTCAGGGGGCTTAGAGACCCAGTACTTC.

This clone has a single count. The V call is TRBV6-6, the J call TRBJ1-5, with 7 bases that match TRBD1. After removal of 6 bases from V and 4 bases from J, the junction contained 9 bases not matched to a gene. The CDR3 extends over 15 amino acids. Germline V gene sequence: CDR1 MNHNY, CDR2 SVGAGI (reference sequence). The CDR3 loop reads CASSPPGTANQPQHF. CDR3 nucleotide sequence: TGTGCCAGCAGCCCCCCAGGGACAGCAAATCAGCCCCAGCATTTT.

This clone was detected once. CDR3 DNA: TGTGCCAGCAGCACGACTAGCGGGAAGTGGGGAGAGCAGTTCTTC. This sequence encodes CASSTTSGKWGEQFF. V gene TRBV7-2 combines with J gene TRBJ2-1; 11 bases align to TRBD2. V dropped 5 bases and J dropped 10; count of bases not matched to a gene: 10. The CDR3 sequence is 15 residues long. The V gene's germline CDR1 is SGHTA and CDR2 FQGNSA.

The chain links TRBV18 to TRBJ2-1; TRBD1 aligns across 7 bases. V shed 1 base and J 3 bases; nucleotides not matched to a gene: 3. The CDR3 is 15 residues long. CDR1 is KGHSH and CDR2 is LQKENI in the germline V gene. CDR3 DNA sequence: TGTGCCAGCTCACCACGGGACAGCTACTACAATGAGCAGTTCTTC. Amino acid sequence: CASSPRDSYYNEQFF.

This chain joins TRBV19 and TRBJ1-2, with D perhaps matching TRBD1 (6 bases). Trimming stripped 7 bases from V and 7 bases from J, with 22 bases between. This CDR3 spans 15 amino acids. CDR1 and CDR2 (germline): LNHDA, SQIVND (reference sequence). CDR3: CASTPSQGRGSGYTF. The CDR3 bases are TGTGCCAGTACCCCGTCACAGGGAAGGGGATCTGGCTACACCTTC.

The gene calls are TRBV4-1 and TRBJ1-2; 7 positions agree with TRBD1. Per germline, CDR1 MGHRA and CDR2 YSYEKL. This CDR3 region has 16 residues. V was clipped by 4 bases and J by 0 bases; unmatched bases: 8. CDR3 coding DNA: TGCGCCAGCAGCCCGGGACAGACGTTAGCTAACTATGGCTACACCTTC. Translating gives CASSPGQTLANYGYTF.

The chain combines TRBV10-3 with TRBJ2-7; the match to TRBD2 covers 7 bases. Germline trimming cut 0 bases from V and 5 bases from J; bases unmatched to any gene: 7. The germline gives CDR1 ENHRY, CDR2 SYGVKD. The CDR3 extends over 15 amino acids. Written as DNA, the CDR3 is TGTGCCATCAGTGAGTCTGCGGGAGACGTTCACGAGCAGTACTTC. It specifies CAISESAGDVHEQYF.

V and J are TRBV9 and TRBJ2-7; weak D call: TRBD1 (6 bases). V was clipped by 4 bases and J by 3 bases, with 14 bases between them. The germline V gene encodes CDR1 SGDLS and CDR2 YYNGEE. The CDR3 length is 14 residues. The CDR3 DNA reads TGTGCCAGCAGCCCACAGGGCCGCTACTACGAGCAGTACTTC. Its protein product is CASSPQGRYYEQYF.

The V and J genes are TRBV7-6 and TRBJ2-7, with a tentative D call TRBD1 (6 bases). Germline CDR1 SGHVS, CDR2 FNYEAQ. Trimming left V 5 bases short and J 5 bases short, with 16 bases between. The CDR3 spans 14 residues. The CDR3 DNA sequence: TGTGCCAGCAGCCGATCCGGGACAAGGAACGAGCAGTACTTC. Amino acid sequence: CASSRSGTRNEQYF. The full variable domain, in which reference TRBV7-6 and TRBJ2-7 provide the parts outside the CDR3, is GAGVSQSPRYKVTKRGQDVALRCDPISGHVSLYWYRQALGQGPEFLTYFNYEAQQDKSGLPNDRFSAERPEGSISTLTIQRTEQRDSAMYRCASSRSGTRNEQYFGPGTRLTVT.

The J gene is TRBJ1-2, the V gene TRBV6-5; 8 positions match TRBD1. Germline loops: CDR1 MNHEY, CDR2 SVGAGI. The V and J ends lost 4 bases and 6 bases, in that order; junction bases with no gene match: 4. The CDR3 is made up of 13 amino acids. CDR3 sequence: CASSSRGRDGYTF. CDR3 nucleotides: TGTGCCAGCAGTTCCAGGGGGCGGGATGGCTACACCTTC.

The chain combines TRBV7-9 with TRBJ2-1; D is possibly TRBD2 (5 bases). This CDR3 has 15 amino acids. Germline lookup yields CDR1 SEHNR and CDR2 FQNEAQ (reference sequence). V lost 5 bases and J 3 bases, leaving 14 bases between the germline ends. DNA of the CDR3: TGTGCCAGCAGCCCCCCCCAGACTAACTACAATGAGCAGTTCTTC. It codes for CASSPPQTNYNEQFF.

Turning to this clone: The junction and the germline gene differ at one end; a read error may be behind it. This chain connects TRBV12-5 to TRBJ1-2, with D perhaps TRBD1 (6 bases). The V gene's germline CDR1 is LGHNT and CDR2 FRNRAP. The CDR3 is 11 residues long. CDR3 sequence reads: CASGLAGDRHF. DNA of the CDR3: TGTGCTAGTGGTTTGGCAGGGGACCGCCACTTC.

DNA for the CDR3: TGTGCCAGCAGCGCGACAGGGGGCGCGGGCACTGAAGCTTTCTTT. Protein sequence: CASSATGGAGTEAFF. The chain joins TRBV2 to TRBJ1-1; 10 bases line up with TRBD1. Looked up from germline, CDR1 is SNHLY and CDR2 is FYNNEI. The junction had 8 bases not matched to a gene; V was cut back by 6 bases and J by 4 bases. This CDR3 region has 15 residues.

To note about this clone: Germline and junction disagree at one end, which may indicate a read error. The chain combines TRBV11-2 with TRBJ2-1; no firm D call. CDR3 length equals 12 residues. CDR1 SGHAT and CDR2 FQNNGV come from the germline V gene. The CDR3 is CASSFNTNERFF. CDR3 coding DNA: TGTGCCAGCAGCTTTAATACGAATGAGCGGTTCTTC.

The chain recombines TRBV15 with TRBJ2-5; 9 bases align to TRBD1. This CDR3 comprises 17 residues. Looked up from germline, CDR1 is LNHNV and CDR2 is YYDKDF (reference sequence). V gave up 3 bases and J gave up 4 bases; unmatched junction bases: 12. The CDR3: CATSRAPGTGTSETQYF. As DNA, the CDR3 is TGTGCCACCAGCAGGGCTCCCGGGACAGGGACTTCAGAGACCCAGTACTTC.

Comment on this clone: The junction does not match germline at one end; this may be a read error. V and J are TRBV6-5 and TRBJ1-1; D is possibly TRBD1 (6 bases). CDR1 is MNHEY and CDR2 is SVGAGI in the germline V gene. The CDR3 extends over 14 amino acids. CDR3 sequence (DNA): TGTGCCGGCAGTCCCCAGGGGAATCCCACTGAAGCTTTCTTT. Protein sequence: CAGSPQGNPTEAFF.

The chain combines TRBV7-9 with TRBJ2-1; tentative D call: TRBD2 (5 bases). Germline V lookup: CDR1 SEHNR, CDR2 FQNEAQ (reference sequence). V shed 5 bases and J shed 0 bases, with 17 bases lying between them. The CDR3 sequence is 17 residues long. In DNA, the CDR3 is TGTGCCAGCAGCCCGATTCTGCCGGGGAGCTCCTACAATGAGCAGTTCTTC. It encodes CASSPILPGSSYNEQFF.